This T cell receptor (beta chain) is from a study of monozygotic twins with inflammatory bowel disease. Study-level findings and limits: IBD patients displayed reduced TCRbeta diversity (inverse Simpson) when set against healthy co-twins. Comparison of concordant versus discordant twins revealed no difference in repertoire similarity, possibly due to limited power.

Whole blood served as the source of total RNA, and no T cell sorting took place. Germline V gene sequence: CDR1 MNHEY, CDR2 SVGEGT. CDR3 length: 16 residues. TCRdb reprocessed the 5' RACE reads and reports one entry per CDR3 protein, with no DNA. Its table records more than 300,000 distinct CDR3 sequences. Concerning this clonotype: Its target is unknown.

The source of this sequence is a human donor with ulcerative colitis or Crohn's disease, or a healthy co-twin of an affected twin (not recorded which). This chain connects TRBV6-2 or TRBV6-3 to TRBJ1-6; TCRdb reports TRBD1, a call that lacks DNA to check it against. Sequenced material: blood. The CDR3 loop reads CASRSGTGGAASPLHF.